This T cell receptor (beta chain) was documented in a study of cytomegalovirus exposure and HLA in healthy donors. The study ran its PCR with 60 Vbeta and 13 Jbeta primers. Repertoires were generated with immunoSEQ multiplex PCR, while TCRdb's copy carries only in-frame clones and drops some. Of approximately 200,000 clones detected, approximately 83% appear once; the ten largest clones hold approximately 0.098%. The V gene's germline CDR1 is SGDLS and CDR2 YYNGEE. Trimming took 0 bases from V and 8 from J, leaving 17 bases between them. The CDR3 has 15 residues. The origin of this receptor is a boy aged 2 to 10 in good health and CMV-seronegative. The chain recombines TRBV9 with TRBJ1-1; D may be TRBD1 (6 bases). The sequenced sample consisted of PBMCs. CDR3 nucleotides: TGTGCCAGCAGCGTAGAGTCGTCGGACAGCCTGGAAGCTTTCTTT. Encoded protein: CASSVESSDSLEAFF.